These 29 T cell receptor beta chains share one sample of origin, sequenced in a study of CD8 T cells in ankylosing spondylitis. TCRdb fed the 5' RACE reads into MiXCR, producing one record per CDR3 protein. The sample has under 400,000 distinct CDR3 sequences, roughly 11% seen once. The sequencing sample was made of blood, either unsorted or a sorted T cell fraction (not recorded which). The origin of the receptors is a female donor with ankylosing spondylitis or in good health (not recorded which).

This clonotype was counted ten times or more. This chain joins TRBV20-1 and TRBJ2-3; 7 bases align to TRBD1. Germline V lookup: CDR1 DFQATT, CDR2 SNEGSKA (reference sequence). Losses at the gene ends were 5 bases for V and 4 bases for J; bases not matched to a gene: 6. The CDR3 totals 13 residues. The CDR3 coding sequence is TGCAGTGCTGGACGGGACAGCCCAGATACGCAGTATTTT. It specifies CSAGRDSPDTQYF.

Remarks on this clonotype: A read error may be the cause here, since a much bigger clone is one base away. Here the CDR3 DNA reads TGTGCCAGCAGCTTGAAGTTAAGCGCCCAACCTCACCATGGCTACACCTTC. Translated: CASSLKLSAQPHHGYTF. The chain recombines TRBV5-6 with TRBJ1-2; unclear D gene. CDR1 is SGHDT, CDR2 YYEEEE, per germline. Trimming took off 1 base at V and 6 bases at J, with 22 bases between the two ends. The CDR3 sequence is 17 residues long.

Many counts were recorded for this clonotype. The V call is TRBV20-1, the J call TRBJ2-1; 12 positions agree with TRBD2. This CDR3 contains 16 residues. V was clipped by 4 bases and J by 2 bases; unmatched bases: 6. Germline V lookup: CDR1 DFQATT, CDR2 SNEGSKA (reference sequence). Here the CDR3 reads CSAKGGLAGTYNEQFF. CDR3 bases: TGCAGTGCTAAAGGTGGACTAGCGGGAACCTACAATGAGCAGTTCTTC.

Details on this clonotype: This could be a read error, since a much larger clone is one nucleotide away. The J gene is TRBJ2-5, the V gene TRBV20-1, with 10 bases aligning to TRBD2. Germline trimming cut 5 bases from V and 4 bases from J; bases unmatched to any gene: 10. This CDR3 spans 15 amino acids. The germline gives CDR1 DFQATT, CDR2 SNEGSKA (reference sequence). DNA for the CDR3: TGCAGTGCTGATTCTGGACTAGCGGAGACAGAGACCCAGTACTTC. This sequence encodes CSADSGLAETETQYF.

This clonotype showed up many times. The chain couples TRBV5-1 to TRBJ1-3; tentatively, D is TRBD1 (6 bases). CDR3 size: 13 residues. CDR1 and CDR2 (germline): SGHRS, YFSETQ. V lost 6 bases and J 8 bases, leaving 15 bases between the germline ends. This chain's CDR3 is CASKYEQGDTIYF. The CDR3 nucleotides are TGCGCCAGCAAGTATGAACAGGGCGACACCATATATTTT.

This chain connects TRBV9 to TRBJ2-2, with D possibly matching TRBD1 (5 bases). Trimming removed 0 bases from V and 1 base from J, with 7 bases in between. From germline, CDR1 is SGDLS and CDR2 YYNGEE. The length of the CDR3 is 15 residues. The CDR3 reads CASSVVRENTGELFF. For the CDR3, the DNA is TGTGCCAGCAGCGTAGTCAGGGAGAACACCGGGGAGCTGTTTTTT.

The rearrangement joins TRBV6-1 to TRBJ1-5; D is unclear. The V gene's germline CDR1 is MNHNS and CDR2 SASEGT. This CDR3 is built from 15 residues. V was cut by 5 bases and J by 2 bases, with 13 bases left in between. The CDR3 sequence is CASSTSGSGNQPQHF. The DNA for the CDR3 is TGTGCCAGCAGTACCTCCGGGTCCGGCAATCAGCCCCAGCATTTT.

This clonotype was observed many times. The CDR3 region is CASSVAGPANTGELFF. The CDR3, as DNA: TGTGCCAGCAGCGTAGCCGGGCCAGCGAACACCGGGGAGCTGTTTTTT. This rearrangement joins TRBV9 to TRBJ2-2; D is undetermined. The CDR3 runs 16 residues. The germline V and J ends were trimmed by 0 bases and 0 bases, with 9 bases remaining between them. The germline V gene has CDR1 SGDLS and CDR2 YYNGEE. The complete variable domain, with remaining parts taken from reference TRBV9 and TRBJ2-2, reads DSGVTQTPKHLITATGQRVTLRCSPRSGDLSVYWYQQSLDQGLQFLIQYYNGEERAKGNILERFSAQQFPDLHSELNLSSLELGDSALYFCASSVAGPANTGELFFGEGSRLTVL.

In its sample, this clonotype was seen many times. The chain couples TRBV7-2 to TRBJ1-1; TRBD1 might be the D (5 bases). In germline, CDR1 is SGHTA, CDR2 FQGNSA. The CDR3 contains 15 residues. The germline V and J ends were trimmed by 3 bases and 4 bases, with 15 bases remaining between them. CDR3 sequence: CASSFKVVQGTEAFF. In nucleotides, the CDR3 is TGTGCCAGCAGCTTTAAGGTGGTGCAGGGCACTGAAGCTTTCTTT.

CDR3 in DNA: TGTGCCAGCAGACAGGGGAGAGAGGGCGAGCAGTACTTC. Translating it yields CASRQGREGEQYF. The rearrangement links TRBV6-6 to TRBJ2-7; 7 bases line up with TRBD1. The junction had 8 bases not matched to a gene; V was cut back by 6 bases and J by 6 bases. The CDR3 sequence is 13 residues long. Germline-derived CDR1 and CDR2 are MNHNY and SVGAGI (reference sequence).

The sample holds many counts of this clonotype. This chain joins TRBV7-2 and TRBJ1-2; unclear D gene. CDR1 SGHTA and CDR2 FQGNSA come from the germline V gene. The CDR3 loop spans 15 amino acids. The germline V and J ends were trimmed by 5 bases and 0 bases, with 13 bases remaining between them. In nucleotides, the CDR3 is TGTGCCAGCAGCACTTACAGAACTTCTAACTATGGCTACACCTTC. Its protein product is CASSTYRTSNYGYTF.

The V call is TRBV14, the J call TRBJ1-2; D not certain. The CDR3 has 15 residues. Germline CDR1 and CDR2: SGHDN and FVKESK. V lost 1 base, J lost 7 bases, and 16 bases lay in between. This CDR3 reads CASSQGARARGGYTF. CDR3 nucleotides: TGTGCCAGCAGCCAAGGCGCTAGAGCCCGTGGTGGCTACACCTTC.

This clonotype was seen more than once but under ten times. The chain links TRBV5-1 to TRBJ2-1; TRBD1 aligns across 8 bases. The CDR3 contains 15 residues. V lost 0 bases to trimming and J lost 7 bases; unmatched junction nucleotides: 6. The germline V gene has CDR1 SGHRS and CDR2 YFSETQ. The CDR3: CASSLVDRAGNEQFF. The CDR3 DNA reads TGCGCCAGCAGCTTGGTGGACAGGGCGGGGAATGAGCAGTTCTTC.

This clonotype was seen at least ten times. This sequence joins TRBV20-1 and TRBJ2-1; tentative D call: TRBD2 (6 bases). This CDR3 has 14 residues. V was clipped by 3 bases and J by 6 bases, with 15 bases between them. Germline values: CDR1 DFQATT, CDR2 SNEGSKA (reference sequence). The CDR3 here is CSASRPGTRNEQFF. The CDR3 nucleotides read TGCAGTGCTAGTCGTCCCGGGACTCGCAATGAGCAGTTCTTC.

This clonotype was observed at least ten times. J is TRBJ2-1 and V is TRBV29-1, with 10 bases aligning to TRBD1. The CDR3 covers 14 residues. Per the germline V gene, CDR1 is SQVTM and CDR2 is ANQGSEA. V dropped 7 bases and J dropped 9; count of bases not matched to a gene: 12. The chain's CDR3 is CSALGQGKVSEQFF. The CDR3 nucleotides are TGCAGCGCCCTGGGACAGGGGAAGGTCAGTGAGCAGTTCTTC.

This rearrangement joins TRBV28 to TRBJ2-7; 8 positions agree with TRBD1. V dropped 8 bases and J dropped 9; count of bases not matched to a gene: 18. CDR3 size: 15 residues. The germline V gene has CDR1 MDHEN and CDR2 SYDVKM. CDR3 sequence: CASDSGDRSLILQYF. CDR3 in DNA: TGTGCCAGCGACTCGGGGGACAGGTCCCTCATTTTGCAGTACTTC.

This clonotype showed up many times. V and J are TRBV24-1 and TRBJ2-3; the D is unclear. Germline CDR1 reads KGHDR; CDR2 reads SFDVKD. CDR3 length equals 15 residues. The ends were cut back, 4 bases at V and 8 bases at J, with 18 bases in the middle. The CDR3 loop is CATSDPGPLRGTQYF. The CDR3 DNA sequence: TGTGCCACCAGTGACCCCGGGCCCCTGAGAGGTACGCAGTATTTT.

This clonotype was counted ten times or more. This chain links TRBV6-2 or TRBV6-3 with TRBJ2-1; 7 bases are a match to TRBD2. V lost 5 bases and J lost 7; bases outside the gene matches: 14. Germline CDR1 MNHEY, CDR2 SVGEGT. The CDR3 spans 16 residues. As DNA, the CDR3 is TGTGCCAGCAGTCATTCCGGGACTAACCGACCGAATGAGCAGTTCTTC. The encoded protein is CASSHSGTNRPNEQFF.

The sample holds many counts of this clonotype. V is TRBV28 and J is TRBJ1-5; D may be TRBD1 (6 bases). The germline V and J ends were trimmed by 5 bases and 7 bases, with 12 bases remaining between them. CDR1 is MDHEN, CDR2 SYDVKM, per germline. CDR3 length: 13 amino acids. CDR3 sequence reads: CASSGQGIQPQHF. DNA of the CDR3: TGTGCCAGCAGTGGCCAGGGGATACAGCCCCAGCATTTT. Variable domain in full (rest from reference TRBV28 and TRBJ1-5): DVKVTQSSRYLVKRTGEKVFLECVQDMDHENMFWYRQDPGLGLRLIYFSYDVKMKEKGDIPEGYSVSREKKERFSLILESASTNQTSMYLCASSGQGIQPQHFGDGTRLSIL.

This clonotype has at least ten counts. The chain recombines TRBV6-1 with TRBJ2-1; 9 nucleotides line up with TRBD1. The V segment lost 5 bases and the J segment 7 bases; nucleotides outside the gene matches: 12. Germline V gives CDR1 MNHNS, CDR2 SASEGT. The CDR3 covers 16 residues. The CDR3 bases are TGTGCCAGCAGTACCTCCGGGGACAGGGTGGTGAATGAGCAGTTCTTC. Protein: CASSTSGDRVVNEQFF.

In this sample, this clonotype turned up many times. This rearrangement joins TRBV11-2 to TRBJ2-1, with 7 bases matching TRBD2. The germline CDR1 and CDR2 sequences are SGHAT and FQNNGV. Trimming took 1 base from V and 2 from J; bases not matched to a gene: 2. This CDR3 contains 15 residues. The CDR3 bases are TGTGCCAGCAGCTTAGCTAGCGGAGCCTACAATGAGCAGTTCTTC. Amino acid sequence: CASSLASGAYNEQFF.

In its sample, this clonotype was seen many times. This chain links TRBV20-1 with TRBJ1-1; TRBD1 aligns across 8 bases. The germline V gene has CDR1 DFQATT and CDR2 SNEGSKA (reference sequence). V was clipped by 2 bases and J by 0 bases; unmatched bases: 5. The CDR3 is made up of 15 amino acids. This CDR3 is CSARPGTGLNTEAFF. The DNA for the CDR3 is TGCAGTGCTAGACCCGGGACAGGTTTGAACACTGAAGCTTTCTTT.

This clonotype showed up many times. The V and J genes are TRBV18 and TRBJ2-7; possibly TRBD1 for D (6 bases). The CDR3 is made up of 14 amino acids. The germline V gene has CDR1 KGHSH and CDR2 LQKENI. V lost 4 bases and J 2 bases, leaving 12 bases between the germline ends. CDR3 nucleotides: TGTGCCAGCTCACAGACAGGTACCACCTACGAGCAGTACTTC. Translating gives CASSQTGTTYEQYF.

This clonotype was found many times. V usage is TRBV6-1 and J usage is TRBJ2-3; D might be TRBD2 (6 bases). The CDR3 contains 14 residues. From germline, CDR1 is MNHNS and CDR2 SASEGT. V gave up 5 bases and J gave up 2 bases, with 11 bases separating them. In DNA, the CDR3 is TGTGCCAGCAGTCCCCGGGGGAACACAGATACGCAGTATTTT. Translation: CASSPRGNTDTQYF.

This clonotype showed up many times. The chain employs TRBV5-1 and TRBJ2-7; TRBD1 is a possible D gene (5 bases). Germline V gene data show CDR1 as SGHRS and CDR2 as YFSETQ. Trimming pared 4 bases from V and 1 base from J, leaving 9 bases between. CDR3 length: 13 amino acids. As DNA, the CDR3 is TGCGCCAGCAGCGAGCCAGGGTCCTACGAGCAGTACTTC. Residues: CASSEPGSYEQYF.

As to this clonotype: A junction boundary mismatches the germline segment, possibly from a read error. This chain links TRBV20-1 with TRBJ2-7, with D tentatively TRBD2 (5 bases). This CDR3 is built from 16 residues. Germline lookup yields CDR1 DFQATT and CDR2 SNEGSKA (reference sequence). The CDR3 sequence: CCARDRSGERSYEQYF. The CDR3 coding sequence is TGCTGTGCTAGAGACCGGAGCGGAGAACGCTCCTACGAGCAGTACTTC.

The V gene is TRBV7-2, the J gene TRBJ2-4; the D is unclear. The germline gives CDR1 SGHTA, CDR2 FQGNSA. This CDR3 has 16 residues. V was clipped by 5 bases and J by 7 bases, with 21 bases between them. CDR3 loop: CASSPPHGPEMNIQYF. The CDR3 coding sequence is TGTGCCAGCAGCCCGCCACACGGACCCGAGATGAACATTCAGTACTTC.

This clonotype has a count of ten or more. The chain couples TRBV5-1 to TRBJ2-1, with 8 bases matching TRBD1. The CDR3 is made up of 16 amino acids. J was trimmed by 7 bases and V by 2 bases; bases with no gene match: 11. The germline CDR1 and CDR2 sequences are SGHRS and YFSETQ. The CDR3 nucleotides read TGCGCCAGCAGCTTAACGGGACAGGTCATGGTTAATGAGCAGTTCTTC. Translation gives CASSLTGQVMVNEQFF.

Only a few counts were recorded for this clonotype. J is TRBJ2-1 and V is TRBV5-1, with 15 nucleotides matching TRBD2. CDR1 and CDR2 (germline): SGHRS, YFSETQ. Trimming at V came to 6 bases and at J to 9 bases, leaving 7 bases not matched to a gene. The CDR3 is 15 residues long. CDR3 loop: CASTPGTSGRSEQFF. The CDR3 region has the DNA TGCGCCAGCACCCCTGGGACTAGCGGGAGGAGTGAGCAGTTCTTC.